These T cell receptor beta chains were read from a single sample in a study of blood T cell repertoires in COVID-19. Using immunoSEQ multiplex PCR, the repertoire was profiled, and TCRdb retains in-frame clones only, with some absent. The table includes about 89,000 clones, 88% detected once. The sequenced sample consisted of peripheral blood. The receptors shown here come from a man aged 55 to 69 with acute or convalescent COVID-19. CDR3s include the opening cysteine and the closing phenylalanine or tryptophan. The D gene is left open where the match is weak. Expanded clones are given a class, and other clones once, few, many or no size at all.

clone_size	d_call	v_call	j_call	cdr3_length	cdr3_aa	cdr3_nt
-	-	TRBV6-5	TRBJ2-7	14	CASSYPGQSYEQYF	TGTGCCAGCAGTTACCCTGGACAGTCCTACGAGCAGTACTTC
-	TRBD1	TRBV5-1	TRBJ2-1	15	CASSPAGTEYSEQFF	TGCGCCAGCAGCCCGGCCGGGACAGAGTACAGTGAGCAGTTCTTC
-	-	TRBV20-1	TRBJ1-1	11	CSASRAAEAFF	TGCAGTGCTAGCAGGGCTGCTGAAGCTTTCTTT
-	TRBD2	TRBV30	TRBJ2-1	16	CAWSGVAGSSYNEQFF	TGTGCCTGGAGTGGGGTAGCGGGGAGCTCCTACAATGAGCAGTTCTTC
-	-	TRBV2	TRBJ2-1	13	CASLGGSYNEQFF	TGTGCCAGCTTAGGGGGCTCCTACAATGAGCAGTTCTTC
-	TRBD2	TRBV18	TRBJ2-7	16	CASSPRTSGTTGEQYF	TGTGCCAGCTCACCAAGGACTAGCGGGACTACCGGCGAGCAGTACTTC
-	TRBD1	TRBV6-5	TRBJ2-1	15	CASSSGTGSYNEQFF	TGTGCCAGCAGTTCCGGGACAGGGAGCTACAATGAGCAGTTCTTC
-	-	TRBV11-2	TRBJ1-2	12	CATKRGNYGYTF	TGTGCCACTAAGAGGGGGAACTATGGCTACACCTTC
-	-	TRBV7-8	TRBJ2-4	14	CASSLSLAKNIQYF	TGTGCCAGCAGCTTATCCTTAGCCAAAAACATTCAGTACTTC
-	-	TRBV12-3/TRBV12-4	TRBJ2-1	12	CASRLGNNEQFF	TGTGCCAGCAGACTAGGAAACAATGAGCAGTTCTTC
-	TRBD1	TRBV7-2	TRBJ1-1	16	CASSKSMTGFDTEAFF	TGTGCCAGCAGCAAATCTATGACAGGGTTTGACACTGAAGCTTTCTTT
-	-	TRBV6-5	TRBJ1-2	13	CASSRGPGYGYTF	TGTGCCAGCAGTAGAGGGCCCGGCTATGGCTACACCTTC
-	-	TRBV5-1	TRBJ1-1	14	CASSNRPFSTEAFF	TGCGCCAGCAGCAACAGACCGTTCTCCACTGAAGCTTTCTTT
-	-	TRBV29-1	TRBJ1-5	17	CSVVLHAGDPFNQPQHF	TGCAGCGTTGTCCTTCATGCGGGGGATCCATTCAATCAGCCCCAGCATTTT
-	-	TRBV6-5	TRBJ1-2	15	CASSPGGDWVYGYTF	TGTGCCAGCAGCCCCGGGGGGGATTGGGTCTATGGCTACACCTTC
-	-	TRBV9	TRBJ2-1	14	CASSVDAPRDEQFF	TGTGCCAGCAGCGTAGATGCCCCCCGGGATGAGCAGTTCTTC
-	-	TRBV9	TRBJ1-2	13	CASSVGGSYGYTF	TGTGCCAGCAGCGTAGGTGGCAGCTATGGCTACACCTTC
-	-	TRBV10-3	TRBJ2-1	16	CAISDGPLSSYNEQFF	TGTGCCATCAGTGATGGGCCGCTGAGCTCCTACAATGAGCAGTTCTTC
-	TRBD1	TRBV30	TRBJ1-2	15	CAWSGISGRGFGYTF	TGTGCCTGGAGTGGTATCTCGGGCAGGGGGTTTGGCTACACCTTC
-	TRBD1	TRBV5-1	TRBJ1-6	16	CASSLPGQGNNSPLHF	TGCGCCAGCAGCTTGCCCGGACAGGGGAATAATTCACCCCTCCACTTT
-	-	TRBV19	TRBJ1-6	14	CASSPSSYNSPLHF	TGTGCCAGTAGTCCGAGCTCCTATAATTCACCCCTCCACTTT
-	TRBD1	TRBV7-9	TRBJ1-1	13	CASSYRGSTEAFF	TGTGCCAGCAGTTACAGGGGGTCCACTGAAGCTTTCTTT
-	-	TRBV27	TRBJ2-6	14	CASSLSSGANVLTF	TGTGCCAGCAGTCTCAGCTCTGGGGCCAACGTCCTGACTTTC
-	-	TRBV19	TRBJ1-1	14	CASSRAIQNTEAFF	TGTGCCAGTAGCAGGGCGATTCAGAACACTGAAGCTTTCTTT
-	TRBD2	TRBV5-6	TRBJ2-5	16	CASSPIQRAGGETQYF	TGTGCCAGCAGCCCCATCCAACGAGCGGGAGGGGAGACCCAGTACTTC
once	-	TRBV5-1	TRBJ1-1	13	CASSAGRGTEAFF	TGCGCCAGCAGCGCGGGACGGGGCACTGAAGCTTTCTTT
-	-	TRBV6-1	TRBJ2-7	15	CASSDIGRLSNEQYF	TGTGCCAGCAGTGATATAGGGAGGCTTTCGAACGAGCAGTACTTC
-	TRBD1	TRBV9	TRBJ2-2	16	CASSPPGQGNTGELFF	TGTGCCAGCAGCCCTCCGGGACAGGGAAACACCGGGGAGCTGTTTTTT
-	TRBD2	TRBV6-1	TRBJ2-3	14	CASSDGGAADTQYF	TGTGCCAGCAGTGACGGGGGGGCCGCGGATACGCAGTATTTT
-	-	TRBV3-1/TRBV3-2	TRBJ1-1	15	CASSQAGLMNTEAFF	TGTGCCAGCAGCCAAGCGGGACTGATGAACACTGAAGCTTTCTTT
-	TRBD1	TRBV5-1	TRBJ2-6	15	CASGTATPGANVLTF	TGCGCCAGCGGGACAGCGACGCCTGGGGCCAACGTCCTGACTTTC
-	TRBD2	TRBV5-1	TRBJ2-7	15	CASSLAAGGSYEQYF	TGCGCCAGCAGCTTGGCCGCGGGGGGCTCCTACGAGCAGTACTTC
-	TRBD1	TRBV29-1	TRBJ1-6	13	CSVGTGGNSPLHF	TGCAGCGTCGGGACAGGGGGCAATTCACCCCTCCACTTT
few	TRBD1	TRBV5-1	TRBJ1-2	14	CASSPDRGNYGYTF	TGCGCCAGCAGCCCGGACAGGGGGAACTATGGCTACACCTTC
-	-	TRBV2	TRBJ1-2	14	CASSQGFTNYGYTF	TGTGCCAGCAGTCAGGGGTTCACTAACTATGGCTACACCTTC
-	-	TRBV25-1	TRBJ2-3	14	CASNRDYSTDTQYF	TGTGCCAGCAATCGGGATTATAGCACAGATACGCAGTATTTT
once	-	TRBV19	TRBJ1-5	15	CASSRVGALNQPQHF	TGTGCCAGTAGTAGGGTAGGGGCCCTGAATCAGCCCCAGCATTTT
-	TRBD2	TRBV6-5	TRBJ2-7	14	CASSVAGLSYEQYF	TGTGCCAGCAGCGTAGCGGGCCTCTCCTACGAGCAGTACTTC
-	-	TRBV2	TRBJ2-2	15	CASSEVAQLAGELFF	TGTGCCAGCAGTGAAGTAGCGCAACTCGCTGGGGAGCTGTTTTTT
-	TRBD2	TRBV5-1	TRBJ2-3	18	CASSLQGTSGRSTDTQYF	TGCGCCAGCAGCTTGCAGGGGACTAGCGGGAGGAGCACAGATACGCAGTATTTT
-	TRBD1	TRBV5-1	TRBJ1-6	15	CASSLETGGNSPLHF	TGCGCCAGCAGCTTGGAGACAGGGGGAAATTCACCCCTCCACTTT
-	TRBD1	TRBV15	TRBJ1-6	13	CATRQGGNSPLHF	TGTGCCACCAGACAGGGGGGAAATTCACCCCTCCACTTT
-	-	TRBV5-1	TRBJ2-3	14	CASSRTTGTDTQYF	TGCGCCAGCAGCCGGACTACCGGCACAGATACGCAGTATTTT
-	-	TRBV5-1	TRBJ1-3	15	CASSLAGGKGNTIYF	TGCGCCAGCAGCTTGGCCGGGGGGAAAGGAAACACCATATATTTT
-	TRBD1	TRBV6-5	TRBJ2-7	15	CASTNYRDRGYEQYF	TGTGCCAGCACCAACTACCGGGACAGGGGCTACGAGCAGTACTTC
-	TRBD2	TRBV7-3	TRBJ2-5	15	CASSLEPSGVGAQYF	TGTGCCAGCAGCTTAGAGCCTAGCGGGGTGGGGGCCCAGTACTTC
-	-	TRBV11-1	TRBJ2-3	13	CATRTASTDTQYF	TGTGCCACCCGGACAGCTAGCACAGATACGCAGTATTTT
-	TRBD2	TRBV24-1	TRBJ2-2	16	CATSIAGTSGNGELFF	TGTGCCACCAGTATCGCCGGGACTAGCGGGAACGGGGAGCTGTTTTTT